The 6 T cell receptor beta chains listed next were all sequenced from one sample in a study of cytomegalovirus exposure and HLA in healthy donors. Assay used: immunoSEQ multiplex PCR; TCRdb lists only in-frame clones, some missing. The sample lists some 200,000 clones; about four fifths were seen once. The sequenced material came from PBMCs. All receptors come from a woman under 30 in good health and CMV-seropositive.

This sequence joins TRBV7-8 and TRBJ2-7; 10 bases fit TRBD2. J lost 3 bases, V lost 1 base, and 9 bases had no gene match. The CDR3 totals 17 residues. Germline lookup yields CDR1 SGHVS and CDR2 FQNEAQ. In DNA form, the CDR3 reads TGTGCCAGCAGCTTAGGGGTTTCTAGCGGGGGATTCTACGAGCAGTACTTC. It codes for CASSLGVSSGGFYEQYF.

This chain links TRBV5-1 with TRBJ2-1; D perhaps matches TRBD2 (6 bases). The CDR3 is 16 residues long. Germline V gene lookup returns CDR1 SGHRS and CDR2 YFSETQ. V gave up 3 bases and J gave up 8 bases, with 21 bases separating them. The CDR3, as DNA: TGCGCCAGCAGCTGGGGGTTGCGGGGTTCTGTGGATGAGCAGTTCTTC. Its protein is CASSWGLRGSVDEQFF.

The chain uses TRBV4-1 and TRBJ1-4; possibly TRBD1 for D (6 bases). Germline V CDR1 and CDR2: MGHRA, YSYEKL. Trimming pared 0 bases from V and 5 bases from J, leaving 13 bases between. The CDR3 is 16 amino acids. The DNA for the CDR3 is TGCGCCAGCAGCCAAGACGTACAGGGCGGGAATGAAAAACTGTTTTTT. Translating it yields CASSQDVQGGNEKLFF.

This clone came up once. This rearrangement joins TRBV11-2 to TRBJ2-1, with TRBD1 identical over 9 bases. With V trimmed by 5 bases and J by 9 bases, 14 bases remained unmatched. CDR3 length: 16 amino acids. The V gene's germline CDR1 is SGHAT and CDR2 FQNNGV. CDR3: CASSPFRDRAKGEQFF. As DNA, the CDR3 is TGTGCCAGCAGCCCCTTCCGGGACAGGGCTAAGGGTGAGCAGTTCTTC.

The chain joins TRBV5-1 to TRBJ1-1; D unresolved. This CDR3 is 11 amino acids long. The V gene lost 5 bases and the J gene lost 5 bases, with 7 bases spanning the gap. Per the germline V gene, CDR1 is SGHRS and CDR2 is YFSETQ. The CDR3: CASRRETEAFF. The CDR3 DNA sequence: TGCGCCAGCAGGAGGGAGACTGAAGCTTTCTTT. The full variable domain, completed using reference TRBV5-1 and TRBJ1-1, is KAGVTQTPRYLIKTRGQQVTLSCSPISGHRSVSWYQQTPGQGLQFLFEYFSETQRNKGNFPGRFSGRQFSNSRSEMNVSTLELGDSALYLCASRRETEAFFGQGTRLTVV.

J is TRBJ1-4 and V is TRBV27; 9 nucleotides line up with TRBD1. The CDR3 is made up of 14 amino acids. Germline values: CDR1 MNHEY, CDR2 SMNVEV (reference sequence). Unmatched junction bases numbered 10, after V lost 9 bases and J lost 8 bases. The CDR3: CASSLQGAGEKLFF. CDR3 nucleotide sequence: TGTGCCAGTTCCCTACAGGGGGCAGGAGAAAAACTGTTTTTT.